The clone carrying this T cell receptor (beta chain) has ten or more counts. The data belong to a study of neurological immune-mediated disorders. TCRdb reprocessed the 5' RACE reads via MiXCR and lists one record per CDR3 protein. The sample contains 50,000 to 75,000 distinct CDR3 sequences, roughly 13% of which appear only once. The ends lost 2 bases at V and 2 bases at J; junction bases unmatched: 10. The CDR3 is 16 amino acids. Germline-derived CDR1 and CDR2 are SGHRS and YFSETQ. Unsorted libraries were derived from 2 million PBMCs stored at -80 C. The source material was PBMCs. The sequence was obtained from a woman aged 55-69 years with HTLV-1-associated myelopathy (HAM/TSP). The chain employs TRBV5-1 and TRBJ2-7, with 7 bases fitting TRBD1. The chain's CDR3 is CASSLNTGAFTYEQYF. For the CDR3, the DNA is TGCGCCAGCAGCTTAAATACAGGGGCCTTTACCTACGAGCAGTACTTC.